Listed here are 10 T cell receptor beta chains from one sample, sequenced in a study of T cell responses to AZD1222 COVID-19 vaccine. This table comes from immunoSEQ multiplex PCR, and its TCRdb copy is limited to in-frame clones, with some not included. The data show roughly 66,000 clones, 84% seen once. The sample in question was peripheral blood, obtained on day 0 of AZD1222 vaccination. These receptors came from an adult in good health.

V and J are TRBV6-4 and TRBJ1-1; no reliable D call. The CDR3 spans 15 residues. The germline V and J ends were trimmed by 6 bases and 4 bases, with 18 bases remaining between them. From germline, CDR1 is MRHNA and CDR2 SNTAGT. CDR3 in amino acids: CASSREYGRLTEAFF. In DNA, the CDR3 is TGTGCCAGCAGCCGGGAGTACGGGAGGCTCACTGAAGCTTTCTTT.

The chain carries TRBV27 and TRBJ2-7; TRBD1 might be the D (5 bases). The CDR3 is 15 residues long. V dropped 2 bases and J dropped 2 bases, with 13 bases sitting between them. Germline V CDR1 and CDR2: MNHEY, SMNVEV (reference sequence). DNA of the CDR3: TGTGCCAGCAGTTTAAGGGGATATGAAGCCTACGAGCAGTACTTC. It is translated as CASSLRGYEAYEQYF.

The chain links TRBV19 to TRBJ1-5; no firm D call. The V end lost 10 bases, the J end lost 0 bases, and 13 bases lay between the germline ends. Per germline, CDR1 LNHDA and CDR2 SQIVND (reference sequence). This CDR3 spans 14 amino acids. The DNA of the CDR3 is TGTGCCACCGCCCGACTGAATAGCAATCAGCCCCAGCATTTT. It translates to CATARLNSNQPQHF. Full variable domain (remainder filled in from reference TRBV19 and TRBJ1-5): DGGITQSPKYLFRKEGQNVTLSCEQNLNHDAMYWYRQDPGQGLRLIYYSQIVNDFQKGDIAEGYSVSREKKESFPLTVTSAQKNPTAFYLCATARLNSNQPQHFGDGTRLSIL.

The V gene is TRBV4-1, the J gene TRBJ2-7; TRBD1 matches 11 bases. Germline V lookup: CDR1 MGHRA, CDR2 YSYEKL. The length of the CDR3 is 15 residues. The trim removed 4 bases at V and 5 bases at J, leaving 7 bases unmatched. CDR3 DNA sequence: TGCGCCAGCAGCCCCCTCGGACAGGGGGCGGACGAGCAGTACTTC. Translation: CASSPLGQGADEQYF.

This chain joins TRBV9 and TRBJ2-1; 10 nucleotides line up with TRBD1. V shed 0 bases, J shed 6 bases, and the junction held 6 bases outside the gene matches. This CDR3 has 16 residues. In germline, CDR1 is SGDLS, CDR2 YYNGEE. The CDR3 spells CASSVGGTGAPNEQFF. CDR3 DNA sequence: TGTGCCAGCAGCGTAGGAGGGACAGGGGCCCCCAATGAGCAGTTCTTC.

The chain carries TRBV29-1 and TRBJ2-3, with unresolved D. The CDR3 totals 11 residues. Per germline, CDR1 SQVTM and CDR2 ANQGSEA. V shed 4 bases and J shed 3 bases, with 5 bases lying between them. CDR3 nucleotides: TGCAGCGTTGTAGGGACAGATACGCAGTATTTT. Translated: CSVVGTDTQYF.

The chain has TRBV9 and TRBJ2-1; 9 bases fit TRBD2. CDR3 length: 15 amino acids. With 4 bases clipped from V and 2 bases from J, the junction kept 4 bases outside the gene matches. Germline-derived CDR1 and CDR2 are SGDLS and YYNGEE. The CDR3, as DNA: TGTGCCAGCAGCCCGCGGGAGGGGACCTACAATGAGCAGTTCTTC. Amino acids: CASSPREGTYNEQFF.

This clone was found a few times. The V call is TRBV2, the J call TRBJ1-5; D ambiguous. The germline CDR1 and CDR2 sequences are SNHLY and FYNNEI. V was clipped by 2 bases and J by 6 bases, with 11 bases between them. There are 14 residues in the CDR3. Here the CDR3 DNA reads TGTGCCAGCAGTGAACAGGTTTCGGGTCAGCCCCAGCATTTT. This codes for CASSEQVSGQPQHF.

This clone appeared once. The chain joins TRBV6-1 to TRBJ1-5, with D perhaps matching TRBD1 (5 bases). The CDR3 extends over 16 amino acids. Germline V CDR1 and CDR2: MNHNS, SASEGT. The V end lost 2 bases, the J end lost 7 bases, and 18 bases lay between the germline ends. CDR3 in DNA: TGTGCCAGCAGTGAAACCCCACTACGCGGGGGGCAGCCCCAGCATTTT. Translation gives CASSETPLRGGQPQHF.

This clone showed up just a few times. V is TRBV4-2 and J is TRBJ2-5; perhaps TRBD2 as D (6 bases). Between the trimmed V and J ends, which lost 2 bases and 1 base, there was a span of 11 bases. Looked up from germline, CDR1 is LGHNA and CDR2 is YNFKEQ. This CDR3 contains 15 residues. CDR3 sequence (DNA): TGTGCCAGCAGCCAAAATCGGGGGAGCCAAGAGACCCAGTACTTC. Amino acids: CASSQNRGSQETQYF.